These T cell receptor beta chains were read from a single sample in a study of metastatic and nonmetastatic thyroid tumors. TCRdb re-processed the PCR reads through MiXCR. The table has 15,000 to 20,000 clones, approximately 14% seen once. Material for sequencing was blood. All receptors come from a female donor with papillary thyroid cancer or a benign thyroid nodule (not recorded which). Some clones in this sample may be carry-over from other donors' samples. Both conserved end residues are part of each CDR3. A D gene is named only where the DNA matches it firmly. Clone size appears in some rows only: once, few, many, or a class for an expanded clone.

cdr3_nt,cdr3_aa,v_call,j_call,d_call,clone_size
TGTGCCAGCAGTCAACGGCCCTCCTCCTACGAGCAGTACTTC,CASSQRPSSYEQYF,TRBV2,TRBJ2-7,-,many
TGCGCCAGCAGCTTGGGAGGACTAGCGGGCACCGGGGAGCTGTTTTTT,CASSLGGLAGTGELFF,TRBV5-1,TRBJ2-2,TRBD2,many
TGTGCCAGCAGGGGACAGGGGGCTCAGGAGCAGTACTTC,CASRGQGAQEQYF,TRBV11-2,TRBJ2-7,TRBD1,-
TGCGCCAGCAGTCTCGACACAGATACGCAGTATTTT,CASSLDTDTQYF,TRBV5-5,TRBJ2-3,-,few
TGCGCCAGCACCCCTGGTAGCGGGGGTCACTCCTACAATGAGCAGTTCTTC,CASTPGSGGHSYNEQFF,TRBV5-1,TRBJ2-1,TRBD2,many
TGTGCCAGCAGCTCCGCCAGGGAAGCCCACGAGCAGTACTTC,CASSSAREAHEQYF,TRBV5-5,TRBJ2-7,-,many
TGCGCCAGCAGCTTGGGATACAGGGATGGCACTGAAGCTTTCTTT,CASSLGYRDGTEAFF,TRBV5-1,TRBJ1-1,-,-
TGTGCCAGCAGTGAAGCGGTACTGGGGAGCAATCAGCCCCAGCATTTT,CASSEAVLGSNQPQHF,TRBV2,TRBJ1-5,-,many
TGTGCCAGCTCACCACCTGGGGACAGGCGGAGCAATGAGCAGTTCTTC,CASSPPGDRRSNEQFF,TRBV18,TRBJ2-1,TRBD1,many
TGTGCCAGCAGCCCAAGCGGGTTACACGAGCAGTACTTC,CASSPSGLHEQYF,TRBV11-2,TRBJ2-7,-,-
TGTGCCAGCTCATATCAAAGGGGCACTGAAGCTTTCTTT,CASSYQRGTEAFF,TRBV18,TRBJ1-1,-,many
TGTGCCAGCAGCGAAGGTGGGGGGGCCAAATATGAGCAGTTCTTC,CASSEGGGAKYEQFF,TRBV9,TRBJ2-1,-,-
TGTGCCACCTCGAGAGGGGGCCGACTGAACACTGAAGCTTTCTTT,CATSRGGRLNTEAFF,TRBV19,TRBJ1-1,TRBD1,many
TGTGCCAGCAGCATGGAGGCGGGAACTAACGAAAAACTGTTTTTT,CASSMEAGTNEKLFF,TRBV5-4,TRBJ1-4,-,few
TGTGCCAGCACCACGGGGGCAGGGGGAAACTATGGCTACACCTTC,CASTTGAGGNYGYTF,TRBV5-6,TRBJ1-2,TRBD1,many
TGTGCCAGCAGCTTCCTTGGGGGCGGGGGAAGCAATCAGCCCCAGCATTTT,CASSFLGGGGSNQPQHF,TRBV13,TRBJ1-5,-,-
TGCGCCAGCAGCCAAGGGGGATTTGGGAATCAGCCCCAGCATTTT,CASSQGGFGNQPQHF,TRBV4-1,TRBJ1-5,-,many
TGTGCCAGCAGCTTATTAGGGAACGAGCAGTACTTC,CASSLLGNEQYF,TRBV7-9,TRBJ2-7,-,many
TGTGCCTGGAGCCCTAGCGAGCTCACAGATACGCAGTATTTT,CAWSPSELTDTQYF,TRBV30,TRBJ2-3,-,many
TGCGCCAGCAGCTTGACCCCGCGGACAGCCTCTGGAAACACCATATATTTT,CASSLTPRTASGNTIYF,TRBV5-1,TRBJ1-3,-,many
TGTGCCAGCATCCCTGAGGAGAGCAATCAGCCCCAGCATTTT,CASIPEESNQPQHF,TRBV12-3/TRBV12-4,TRBJ1-5,-,-
TGTGCCAGCATCCCGACAGGGATGGGAGAAAAACTGTTTTTT,CASIPTGMGEKLFF,TRBV2,TRBJ1-4,TRBD1,many
TGCAGTGCTACAGGCGGGAGGGCCCGAGAGACCCAGTACTTC,CSATGGRARETQYF,TRBV20-1,TRBJ2-5,TRBD2,many
TGTGCCACCAGTGACCTGGGCAGGGAGGATACGCAGTATTTT,CATSDLGREDTQYF,TRBV24-1,TRBJ2-3,-,many
TGCGCCAGCAGCCAAAGGGGGGGATCTTCTAGCACAGATACGCAGTATTTT,CASSQRGGSSSTDTQYF,TRBV4-1,TRBJ2-3,-,many
TGCGCCAGCAGCCAAGTCGGGGACGAGCAGTACTTC,CASSQVGDEQYF,TRBV4-1,TRBJ2-7,-,-
TGTGCCAGTAGTATCCGGACAGTCCAGAGCTCTGGGGCCAACGTCCTGACTTTC,CASSIRTVQSSGANVLTF,TRBV19,TRBJ2-6,-,-
TGTGCCGACCGGGACAGGAGCTCTGGAAACACCATATATTTT,CADRDRSSGNTIYF,TRBV10-3,TRBJ1-3,TRBD1,few
TGTGCCACCAGTGATATTAGCGTAGATACGCAGTATTTT,CATSDISVDTQYF,TRBV24-1,TRBJ2-3,-,many
TGTGCCAGCAGACATAGCGGTAGCTCCTACAATGAGCAGTTCTTC,CASRHSGSSYNEQFF,TRBV5-5,TRBJ2-1,-,many
TGCAGCGGCTCCGGGACATGGGAGACCCAGTACTTC,CSGSGTWETQYF,TRBV20-1,TRBJ2-5,-,few
TGTGCTAGCGGTAGGACAGGGCCCGCGAACACCGGGGAGCTGTTTTTT,CASGRTGPANTGELFF,TRBV6-1,TRBJ2-2,TRBD1,few
TGTGCCAGCAGCCAGGCCGGTTCTTCGTGGAACACCGGGGAGCTGTTTTTT,CASSQAGSSWNTGELFF,TRBV7-8,TRBJ2-2,-,-
TGTGCCAGCTCACCACAACAGGGGGCAAAAGAGCAGTACTTC,CASSPQQGAKEQYF,TRBV18,TRBJ2-7,TRBD1,many
TGTGCCAGCAGCGACCAAACCGGGCAAAGCAATCAGCCCCAGCATTTT,CASSDQTGQSNQPQHF,TRBV6-1,TRBJ1-5,-,many
TGTGCCATCAGTGGGAGGGGCGGGATCGACACTGAAGCTTTCTTT,CAISGRGGIDTEAFF,TRBV10-3,TRBJ1-1,-,many
TGTGCCAGCAGTAACCCCGGGACTTACACTGAAGCTTTCTTT,CASSNPGTYTEAFF,TRBV28,TRBJ1-1,-,few
TGTGCCAGCTCACCGTCTTGGGGTGAAGGGGAGCTGTTTTTT,CASSPSWGEGELFF,TRBV18,TRBJ2-2,-,many
TGCAGTGCTAGAATCGGGGGAAGAGAGACCCAGTACTTC,CSARIGGRETQYF,TRBV20-1,TRBJ2-5,-,many
TGCAGTGCTAGGCCCTGGGGGACCCCTGACACTGAAGCTTTCTTT,CSARPWGTPDTEAFF,TRBV20-1,TRBJ1-1,-,few
TGTGCCAGCAGTGAAGCGGGGGGAGTTAACTATGGCTACACCTTC,CASSEAGGVNYGYTF,TRBV6-1,TRBJ1-2,-,few
TGCGCCAGCAGCCAAGGAGGGCACGACTATGGCTACACCTTC,CASSQGGHDYGYTF,TRBV4-1,TRBJ1-2,-,-
TGTGCCATCGGGGCCTCCCCTGGAAACACCATATATTTT,CAIGASPGNTIYF,TRBV12-3/TRBV12-4,TRBJ1-3,-,many
TGTGTCATCATTGAGTCCTCGGGACAGGGGGGCTACACCTTC,CVIIESSGQGGYTF,TRBV10-3,TRBJ1-2,TRBD1,-
TGTGCCAGCTCACCAATGGGACAGGGGTCTAATGAGCAGTTCTTC,CASSPMGQGSNEQFF,TRBV18,TRBJ2-1,TRBD1,many
TGTGCCAGCGGGACGCGGGACAGGGGATTTTTCTCCTACGAGCAGTACTTC,CASGTRDRGFFSYEQYF,TRBV6-1,TRBJ2-7,TRBD1,few
TGTGCCAGCAGCACAGTGGCCGGGGAGCTGTTTTTT,CASSTVAGELFF,TRBV2,TRBJ2-2,-,medium-sized
TGTGCCAGCAGCTTTAGTGGGGGACTAGCGGGACTGCAGCACTTC,CASSFSGGLAGLQHF,TRBV7-2,TRBJ2-7,TRBD2,-
TGCGCCAGCAGCTCTCAGGGACAATCGAACACTGAAGCTTTCTTT,CASSSQGQSNTEAFF,TRBV5-1,TRBJ1-1,-,many
TGTGCCTGGACCCCGGCAGGGGGTACGCAGAACACTGAAGCTTTCTTT,CAWTPAGGTQNTEAFF,TRBV30,TRBJ1-1,TRBD1,many
TGTGCCAGCAGTGGCCTAGACAGGGGGCGAGAGACCCAGTACTTC,CASSGLDRGRETQYF,TRBV6-1,TRBJ2-5,TRBD1,few
TGTGCCAGCAGCTTAGGACTAGCGGGAGAGCAGTTCTTC,CASSLGLAGEQFF,TRBV7-2,TRBJ2-1,TRBD2,many